This T cell receptor beta chain is drawn from a study of CD8 T cells in Susac syndrome. After removal of 3 bases from V and 4 bases from J, the junction contained 8 bases not matched to a gene. The germline gives CDR1 SGHVS, CDR2 FNYEAQ. The CDR3 length is 16 residues. From blood CD8+ and CD4+ T cells, TCR beta sequences were generated. Controls were age- and sex-matched healthy donors. With random hexamers, reverse transcription was performed on about 0.5 to 1 ug of RNA. A multiplex approach, immunoSEQ multiplex PCR, amplified TCR beta CDR3 across 54 Vbeta and 13 Jbeta. TCRdb reprocessed the immunoSEQ multiplex PCR reads via MiXCR and lists one record per CDR3 protein. This sample yields about 120,000 distinct CDR3 sequences, of which about 90% are seen a single time; about 0.15% belongs to the top ten.

The J gene is TRBJ2-3, the V gene TRBV7-6, with 9 bases identical to TRBD2. The specimen sequenced was CD4+ T cells from PBMCs. The TCR sequence derives from a human donor in good health. CDR3 coding DNA: TGTGCCAGCAGCTTCCGCGGAGCGGGAGGATCAGATACGCAGTATTTT. This encodes CASSFRGAGGSDTQYF. Together with reference TRBV7-6 and TRBJ2-3, the CDR3 gives the full variable domain: GAGVSQSPRYKVTKRGQDVALRCDPISGHVSLYWYRQALGQGPEFLTYFNYEAQQDKSGLPNDRFSAERPEGSISTLTIQRTEQRDSAMYRCASSFRGAGGSDTQYFGPGTRLTVL.